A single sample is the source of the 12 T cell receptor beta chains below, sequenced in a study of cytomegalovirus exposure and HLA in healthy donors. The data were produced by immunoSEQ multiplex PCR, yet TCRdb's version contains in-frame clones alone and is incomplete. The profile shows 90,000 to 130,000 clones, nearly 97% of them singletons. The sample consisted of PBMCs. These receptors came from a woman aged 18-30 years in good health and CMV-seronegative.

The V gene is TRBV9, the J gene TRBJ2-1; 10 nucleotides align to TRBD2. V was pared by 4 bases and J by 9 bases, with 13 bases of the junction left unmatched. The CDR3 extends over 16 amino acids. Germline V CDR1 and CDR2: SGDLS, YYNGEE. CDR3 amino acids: CASSPVSQRGGIEQFF. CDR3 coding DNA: TGTGCCAGCAGCCCCGTATCGCAGCGGGGGGGCATTGAGCAGTTCTTC.

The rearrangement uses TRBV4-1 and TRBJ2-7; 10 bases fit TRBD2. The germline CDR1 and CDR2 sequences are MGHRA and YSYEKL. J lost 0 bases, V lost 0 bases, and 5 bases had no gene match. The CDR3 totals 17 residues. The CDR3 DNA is TGCGCCAGCAGCCAAGACCGCCTAGCGGGGGCCTCCTACGAGCAGTACTTC. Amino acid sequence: CASSQDRLAGASYEQYF.

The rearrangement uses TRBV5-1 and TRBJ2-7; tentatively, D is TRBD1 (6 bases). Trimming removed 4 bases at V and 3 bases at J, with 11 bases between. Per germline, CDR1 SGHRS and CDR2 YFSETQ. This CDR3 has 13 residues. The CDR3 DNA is TGCGCCAGCAGCGTGAGAGGGGGCTACGAGCAGTACTTC. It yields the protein CASSVRGGYEQYF.

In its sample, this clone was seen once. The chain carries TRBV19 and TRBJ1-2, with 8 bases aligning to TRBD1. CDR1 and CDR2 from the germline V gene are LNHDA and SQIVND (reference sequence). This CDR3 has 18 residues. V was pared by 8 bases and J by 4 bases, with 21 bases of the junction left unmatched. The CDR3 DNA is TGTGCCAGTCCCCGGGGTCGACAGGGGAGAGTTGGTAGCTATGGCTACACCTTC. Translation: CASPRGRQGRVGSYGYTF.

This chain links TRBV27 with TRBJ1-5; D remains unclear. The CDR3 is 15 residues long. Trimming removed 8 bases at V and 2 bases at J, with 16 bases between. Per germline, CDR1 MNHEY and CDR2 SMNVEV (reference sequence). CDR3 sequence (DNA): TGTGCCAGCGCTCATACCGGAGGCGGCAATCAGCCCCAGCATTTT. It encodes CASAHTGGGNQPQHF.

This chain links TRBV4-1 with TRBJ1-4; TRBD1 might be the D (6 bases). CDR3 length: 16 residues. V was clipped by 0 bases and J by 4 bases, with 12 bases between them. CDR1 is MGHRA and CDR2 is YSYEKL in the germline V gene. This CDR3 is CASSQDAGDNNEKLFF. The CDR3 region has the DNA TGCGCCAGCAGCCAAGATGCAGGGGACAATAATGAAAAACTGTTTTTT.

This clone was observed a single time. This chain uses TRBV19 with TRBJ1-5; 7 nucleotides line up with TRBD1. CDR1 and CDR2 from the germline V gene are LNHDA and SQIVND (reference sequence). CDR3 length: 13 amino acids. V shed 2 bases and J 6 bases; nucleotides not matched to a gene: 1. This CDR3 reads CASSIQGGQPQHF. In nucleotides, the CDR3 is TGTGCCAGTAGTATACAGGGGGGTCAGCCCCAGCATTTT.

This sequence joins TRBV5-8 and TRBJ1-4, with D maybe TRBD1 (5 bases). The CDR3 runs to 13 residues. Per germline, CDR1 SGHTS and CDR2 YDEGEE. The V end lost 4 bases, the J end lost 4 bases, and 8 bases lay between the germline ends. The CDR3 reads CASSRGLNEKLFF. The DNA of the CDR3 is TGTGCCAGCAGCAGGGGACTTAATGAAAAACTGTTTTTT.

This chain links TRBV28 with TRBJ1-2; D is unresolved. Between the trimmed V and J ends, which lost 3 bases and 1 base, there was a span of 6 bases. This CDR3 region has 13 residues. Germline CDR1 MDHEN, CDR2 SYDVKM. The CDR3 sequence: CASSFRVNYGYTF. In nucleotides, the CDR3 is TGTGCCAGCAGTTTCCGGGTTAACTATGGCTACACCTTC.

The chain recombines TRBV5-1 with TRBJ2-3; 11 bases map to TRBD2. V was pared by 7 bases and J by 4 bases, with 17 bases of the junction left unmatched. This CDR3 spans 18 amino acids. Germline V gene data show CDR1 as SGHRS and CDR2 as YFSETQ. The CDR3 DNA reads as TGCGCCAGCGCCGGGACAGGGCCCACTAGCGGGAGTTCAGATACGCAGTATTTT. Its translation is CASAGTGPTSGSSDTQYF.

In nucleotides, the CDR3 is TGTGCCAGCAGCGACAGACAACTAGCCAAAAACATTCAGTACTTC. This encodes CASSDRQLAKNIQYF. The chain employs TRBV27 and TRBJ2-4, with D possibly matching TRBD1 (5 bases). V shed 6 bases and J shed 0 bases, with 12 bases lying between them. This CDR3 contains 15 residues. CDR1 MNHEY and CDR2 SMNVEV come from the germline V gene (reference sequence).

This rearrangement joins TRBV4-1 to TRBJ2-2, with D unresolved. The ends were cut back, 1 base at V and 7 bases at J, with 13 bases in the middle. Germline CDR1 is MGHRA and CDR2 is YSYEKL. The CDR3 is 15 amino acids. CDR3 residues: CASSQVTGEDGELFF. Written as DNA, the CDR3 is TGCGCCAGCAGCCAAGTTACGGGTGAGGACGGGGAGCTGTTTTTT.